Listed below are T cell receptor beta chains from one sample, sequenced in a study of T cell changes during pregnancy in multiple sclerosis. Method: immunoSEQ multiplex PCR; TCRdb's copy keeps in-frame clones and lacks some. The data hold about 60,000 clones, with about 92% observed a single time. This sample comprised peripheral blood, obtained in the first trimester of pregnancy. The receptors stem from a female donor with multiple sclerosis, enrolled in a pregnancy study. Each CDR3 is given with its conserved first and last residue. The D gene is left open where the match is weak.

>TRBD1|TRBV11-3|TRBJ2-5
CASSSRTGGGETQYF
>.|TRBV11-2|TRBJ2-7
CASSPSGGDGSSYEQYF
>TRBD1|TRBV19|TRBJ1-2
CASSITSDRAGYTF
>TRBD2|TRBV29-1|TRBJ2-7
CSVRGLGYSYEQYF
>TRBD1|TRBV7-7|TRBJ1-2
CASSLGGDRRYGYTF
>TRBD1|TRBV7-9|TRBJ1-5
CASSLSGQGGNQPQHF
>.|TRBV25-1|TRBJ1-4
CASWSPGSEKLFF
>TRBD1|TRBV9|TRBJ1-1
CASSAGTGEMNTEAFF
>TRBD2|TRBV11-3|TRBJ2-5
CASSSISPGGQETQYF
>.|TRBV27|TRBJ2-1
CASSLGAQNEQFF
>.|TRBV7-6|TRBJ2-1
CASSLESTGYNEQFF
>.|TRBV6-6|TRBJ1-2
CASRERGGATGYTF
>TRBD1|TRBV6-1|TRBJ1-2
CASSEAGGQGADYGYTF
>.|TRBV9|TRBJ2-2
CASSARGGGTGELFF
>.|TRBV6-1|TRBJ1-2
CASSEGDYYGYTF
>.|TRBV7-3|TRBJ1-1
CASSFKAGVGGTEAFF
>.|TRBV6-1|TRBJ2-3
CASSLTTLRTDTQYF
>.|TRBV5-5|TRBJ1-6
CASSFGLPYSPLHF
>.|TRBV6-5|TRBJ1-2
CASGPRGGAYGYTF
>TRBD1|TRBV7-8|TRBJ1-3
CASSPRDSLFSGNTIYF
>TRBD2|TRBV6-1|TRBJ2-3
CASGLAGSQDTQYF
>.|TRBV11-3|TRBJ2-2
CASSERQSTGELFF
>TRBD1|TRBV7-2|TRBJ2-2
CASSLPKKGAGKYTGELFF
>.|TRBV4-1|TRBJ1-1
CASSQGQGHSPEAFF
>.|TRBV18|TRBJ1-3
CASSPLGTGTSSGNTIYF
>.|TRBV19|TRBJ1-2
CASSIGLGGNYGYTF
>.|TRBV4-3|TRBJ2-2
CASSQDSSTGELFF
>TRBD1|TRBV7-9|TRBJ1-2
CASSLAGTGDGGYTF
>.|TRBV5-1|TRBJ2-3
CASSWQGYGSTDTQYF
>TRBD2|TRBV7-2|TRBJ2-1
CASSFYRGAGANEQFF
>.|TRBV27|TRBJ1-3
CASSLWLSSGNTIYF
>.|TRBV5-4|TRBJ2-3
CASSLQGWTDTQYF
>TRBD2|TRBV7-6|TRBJ2-3
CASSLGGGRTDTQYF
>TRBD1|TRBV6-6|TRBJ1-1
CAHWGGTGAEAFF
>.|TRBV20-1|TRBJ2-5
CSASPLETQYF
>TRBD1|TRBV5-4|TRBJ1-3
CASSLNDRDPGNTIYF
>TRBD1|TRBV4-1|TRBJ1-2
CASSQDYGQGTYGYTF
>.|TRBV7-2|TRBJ1-1
CASSPTGLLRAFF
>.|TRBV29-1|TRBJ1-1
CSVGKGGNTEAFF
>TRBD1|TRBV5-4|TRBJ2-3
CASSHPGQGTSTDTQYF
>.|TRBV6-1|TRBJ2-2
CASSAQVGTTGELFF
>TRBD1|TRBV6-6|TRBJ2-4
CASSYEGAAKNIQYF